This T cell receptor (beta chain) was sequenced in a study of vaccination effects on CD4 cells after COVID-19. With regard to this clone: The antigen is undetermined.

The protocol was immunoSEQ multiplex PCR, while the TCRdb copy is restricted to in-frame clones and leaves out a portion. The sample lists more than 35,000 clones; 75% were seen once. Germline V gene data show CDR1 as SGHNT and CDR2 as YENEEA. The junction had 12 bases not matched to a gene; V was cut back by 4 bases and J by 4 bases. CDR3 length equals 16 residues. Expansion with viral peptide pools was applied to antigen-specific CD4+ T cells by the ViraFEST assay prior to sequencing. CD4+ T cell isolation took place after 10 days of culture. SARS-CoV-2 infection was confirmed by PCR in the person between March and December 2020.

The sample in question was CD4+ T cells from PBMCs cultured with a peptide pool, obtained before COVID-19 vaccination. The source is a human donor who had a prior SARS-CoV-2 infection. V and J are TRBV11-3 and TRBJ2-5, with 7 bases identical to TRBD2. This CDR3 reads CASSSRTRGEVETQYF. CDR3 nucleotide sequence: TGTGCCAGCAGCTCGAGGACACGGGGGGAGGTAGAGACCCAGTACTTC.